The table lists the clone carrying this TCR beta chain with a few counts. This record belongs to a study of molecular identifiers for immune sequencing clone quantification. The germline gives CDR1 MNHEY, CDR2 SVGEGT. The germline V and J ends were trimmed by 5 bases and 4 bases, with 15 bases remaining between them. The CDR3 length is 14 residues. TCRdb passed the PCR reads through MiXCR, listing each CDR3 protein once. The data contain a few hundred thousand distinct CDR3 sequences, 20% to 25% of them singletons. V usage is TRBV6-2 or TRBV6-3 and J usage is TRBJ2-7; no definite D call. This TCR came from a human donor in good health. Some libraries in this study had Jurkat cell RNA spiked in. Sequencing was done on a sample of naive CD8+ T cells from blood, with Jurkat cell RNA spiked in. Subset given: FACS-sorted CD8+CD4-CCR7+CD45RA+ naive T cells. The CDR3 DNA follows: TGTGCCAGCAGTCACTGGTCCCGTCCTTACGAGCAGTACTTC. It yields the protein CASSHWSRPYEQYF.